These T cell receptor beta chains were read from a single sample in a study of precursors of human CD4 cytotoxic T cells. Via MiXCR, TCRdb re-called the reads, giving one row per CDR3 protein. The sample includes 400 to 500 distinct CDR3 sequences, 20% to 25% of them seen just once. Specimen: memory CD4+ T cells from blood (PBMCs). The receptors here all came from a human donor in good health. CDR3s include the opening cysteine and the closing phenylalanine or tryptophan. D genes are given only for firm matches. Expanded clones get a size class; other rows say once, few or many, or leave the size out.

TRBJ1-2,TRBV30,NA,few,TGTGCCTGGAGTGTTGGAGTTGGCTACACCTTC,CAWSVGVGYTF
TRBJ2-2,TRBV5-1,NA,NA,TGCGCCAGCAGGCGGGCCGCAGACACCGGGGAGCTGTTTTTT,CASRRAADTGELFF
TRBJ1-5,TRBV6-2/TRBV6-3,TRBD1,NA,TGTGCCAGCAGTTACACTACAGGGGTTGATCAGCCCCAGCATTTT,CASSYTTGVDQPQHF
TRBJ1-1,TRBV30,NA,large,TGTGCCTGGAGTGTTGGAGGTCTGAACACTGAAGCTTTCTTT,CAWSVGGLNTEAFF
TRBJ1-2,TRBV5-4,TRBD1,NA,TGTGCCAGCAGCCAACTGCAGGGGGACTATGGCTACACCTTC,CASSQLQGDYGYTF
TRBJ1-5,TRBV12-3/TRBV12-4,NA,few,TGTGCCAGCAGTTTAGGGGGGGGAGGTCAGCCCCAGCATTTT,CASSLGGGGQPQHF
TRBJ1-1,TRBV29-1,NA,few,TGCAGCGTTGCGACGAGGATGACAACTGAAGCTTTCTTT,CSVATRMTTEAFF
TRBJ1-1,TRBV5-1,NA,large,TGCGCCAGCAGCCGGAACACTGAAGCTTTCTTT,CASSRNTEAFF
TRBJ1-4,TRBV20-1,TRBD1,NA,TGCAGTGCTTCGACGCATCGACAGGGGACAGTTGGAAGTGAAAAACTGTTTTTT,CSASTHRQGTVGSEKLFF
TRBJ2-7,TRBV30,NA,large,TGTGCCTGGAGTGGCCTCTACGAGCAGTACTTC,CAWSGLYEQYF
TRBJ2-5,TRBV4-2,NA,NA,TGTGCCAGCAGCCAAGAAGGGCAGGGTGTCCAAGAGACCCAGTACTTC,CASSQEGQGVQETQYF
TRBJ1-4,TRBV12-3/TRBV12-4,NA,NA,TGTGCCAGCAGTTTTGAGACAGGCCCTAATGAAAAACTGTTTTTT,CASSFETGPNEKLFF
TRBJ1-6,TRBV18,NA,few,TGTGCCAGCTCCCCTGGGGGCAGTCGCAGGGCTAATTCACCCCTCCACTTT,CASSPGGSRRANSPLHF
TRBJ2-1,TRBV9,TRBD2,large,TGTGCCAGCAGCGCTAGCGGGAGCTCCTACAATGAGCAGTTCTTC,CASSASGSSYNEQFF
TRBJ2-7,TRBV7-2,TRBD1,large,TGTGCCAGCAGCTTAGACGACAGGGGAAACAACGAGCAGTACTTC,CASSLDDRGNNEQYF
TRBJ2-7,TRBV5-1,TRBD2,NA,TGCGCCAGCACTTTGTCTAGCGGGAACTACGAGCAGTACTTC,CASTLSSGNYEQYF
TRBJ2-1,TRBV6-5,TRBD2,few,TGTGCCAGCAGTTACAAGCGGGGGAGCTCCTACAATGAGCAGTTCTTC,CASSYKRGSSYNEQFF
TRBJ2-3,TRBV5-1,TRBD2,few,TGCGCCAGCAGCTTGGTGGGACTAGGATATAGCACAGATACGCAGTATTTT,CASSLVGLGYSTDTQYF
TRBJ2-1,TRBV12-5,TRBD1,large,TGTGCTAGTGGTCCCGGACAGGGGGTTTACAATGAGCAGTTCTTC,CASGPGQGVYNEQFF
TRBJ1-2,TRBV20-1,NA,NA,TGCAGTGCCCCACGGGAAGGGTATGGCTACACCTTC,CSAPREGYGYTF
TRBJ2-1,TRBV3-1,TRBD2,few,TGTGCCAGCAGCCAAAGCGGGAGCCGTAGGAATGAGCAGTTCTTC,CASSQSGSRRNEQFF
TRBJ1-5,TRBV19,TRBD1,NA,TGTGCCAGTAGTCCCGGGACAGGGGGCGGTCAGCCCCAGCATTTT,CASSPGTGGGQPQHF
TRBJ2-3,TRBV28,NA,large,TGTGCCAGCAGTTTAGATACAGTAACCGATACGCAGTATTTT,CASSLDTVTDTQYF
TRBJ1-5,TRBV4-2,NA,hyperexpanded,TGTGCCAGCAGCCAAGAGGGCTATAGCAATCAGCCCCAGCATTTT,CASSQEGYSNQPQHF
TRBJ2-2,TRBV5-1,TRBD1,few,TGCGCCAGCAGCCCATCGACAGGGGACACCGGGGAGCTGTTTTTT,CASSPSTGDTGELFF
TRBJ2-1,TRBV5-1,TRBD2,NA,TGCGCCAGCAGCCACGGACTAGCGGGAATCGATGAGCAGTTCTTC,CASSHGLAGIDEQFF
TRBJ2-1,TRBV11-3,NA,large,TGTGCCAGCAGCTTAGGGAACAATGAGCAGTTCTTC,CASSLGNNEQFF
TRBJ1-6,TRBV21-1,NA,large,TGTGCCAGCAGCAAAGGGGGGCATAGATCACCCCTCCACTTT,CASSKGGHRSPLHF
TRBJ2-7,TRBV5-1,NA,NA,TGCGCCAGCAGCTTGGTTGGGACCTCCTACGAGCAGTACTTC,CASSLVGTSYEQYF
TRBJ2-5,TRBV5-5,NA,NA,TGTGCCAGCAGCCTGGGGGGGGCGGTTCGGATAGAGACCCAGTACTTC,CASSLGGAVRIETQYF
TRBJ2-5,TRBV6-5,NA,NA,TGTGCCAGCACCCTACAGGGGGGGCGAGAGACCCAGTACTTC,CASTLQGGRETQYF
TRBJ2-3,TRBV5-1,TRBD2,NA,TGCGCCAGCGGACTACGGGGAGCGGGAGAAAAAGATACGCAGTATTTT,CASGLRGAGEKDTQYF
TRBJ2-3,TRBV5-1,NA,few,TGCGCCAGCAGCTTTTCTACCGGGACTGGCACAGATACGCAGTATTTT,CASSFSTGTGTDTQYF
TRBJ1-2,TRBV5-1,TRBD1,few,TGCGCCAGCAAGACCCAGGGGGGCTATGGCTACACCTTC,CASKTQGGYGYTF
TRBJ2-1,TRBV5-1,TRBD1,large,TGCGCCAGCAGCTTGGGTCTGGGACAGGGTTACAATGAGCAGTTCTTC,CASSLGLGQGYNEQFF
TRBJ1-2,TRBV30,NA,large,TGTGCCTGGACCCCGGACAGTTTCTATGGCTACACCTTC,CAWTPDSFYGYTF
TRBJ1-5,TRBV5-1,TRBD1,large,TGCGCCAGCAGCCAAGGACAGGGTCCGAATCAGCCCCAGCATTTT,CASSQGQGPNQPQHF
TRBJ2-7,TRBV5-1,NA,large,TGCGCCAGCAGCAGGGTACAGACCTACGAGCAGTACTTC,CASSRVQTYEQYF
TRBJ2-7,TRBV2,NA,large,TGTGCCAGCACATTCAGCTCGGAACACGAGCAGTACTTC,CASTFSSEHEQYF
TRBJ2-3,TRBV7-2,TRBD2,few,TGTGCCAGCAGCTTAGGTGGGGCGGGAGCCTTCACAGATACGCAGTATTTT,CASSLGGAGAFTDTQYF
TRBJ1-1,TRBV11-2,NA,large,TGTGCCAGCAGCTTTCCAGCAGCGGGGGACACTGAAGCTTTCTTT,CASSFPAAGDTEAFF